The table lists the clone carrying this T cell receptor beta chain with a few counts. What it binds is not known. Molecular barcoding with unique molecular identifiers was used for the TCRbeta library. TCRdb analysed the PCR reads with MiXCR anew, one entry per CDR3 protein. This sample has some 300,000 distinct CDR3 sequences; over 7.5% occur once, and the top ten carry 9.1%. These data originate in a study of T-cell reconstitution after alpha-beta-depleted transplantation in children. Study outcomes and limitations: At one year after transplant, newly produced T cells mostly accounted for T-cell counts and diversity. At day 60, the high TCRbeta diversity found in some patients originated from recipient T cells and thymic progenitors that had survived. About two months after transplant, alpha-beta T cells reportedly came from several hundred expanded graft clones.

This receptor was taken from a female patient aged 2-9 years who had a stem cell transplant for Fanconi anemia, so the T cells may come from the graft donor. The specimen comprised peripheral blood, sampled 360 days after TCRalphabeta/CD19-depleted stem cell transplant.

CDR3 DNA sequence: TGTGCCAGCAGTGAACTTCGGGGTAGCGAGTACAATGAGCAGTTCTTC. This codes for CASSELRGSEYNEQFF. The chain employs TRBV25-1 and TRBJ2-1; the D gene is possibly TRBD2 (5 bases). The CDR3 totals 16 residues. V was pared by 2 bases and J by 4 bases, with 15 bases between. Germline V gene sequence: CDR1 MGHDK, CDR2 SYGVNS.